The 17 T cell receptor beta chains in this list originate from one sample, sequenced in a study of T cells in Graves' hyperthyroidism and ophthalmopathy. Authors of the study amplified TCR beta CDR3 regions from RNA transcripts. The TCR CDR3 first-round RT-PCR relied on the HTBI primer set. Via MiXCR, TCRdb re-called the multiplex PCR reads, giving one row per CDR3 protein. The table shows about 380,000 distinct CDR3 sequences, with approximately 13% occurring only once. The sample consisted of blood. These receptors all come from a young man with Graves' hyperthyroidism that later progressed to Graves' ophthalmopathy.

This clonotype was found a few times. In DNA, the CDR3 is TGTGCCAGCAGCCACCTAGCGGGGTCCGGGGAGCTGTTTTTT. The encoded protein is CASSHLAGSGELFF. This chain uses TRBV14 with TRBJ2-2; 9 bases are shared with TRBD2. The CDR3 totals 14 residues. In germline, CDR1 is SGHDN, CDR2 FVKESK. J lost 6 bases, V lost 3 bases, and 2 bases had no gene match.

Only a few counts were recorded for this clonotype. The chain links TRBV5-1 to TRBJ2-3; maybe TRBD2 (6 bases). The CDR3 is 15 residues long. Germline CDR1 is SGHRS and CDR2 is YFSETQ. The V and J ends lost 0 bases and 3 bases respectively, with 11 bases between them. DNA for the CDR3: TGCGCCAGCAGCTTGGTAGGGACTCGGACAGATACGCAGTATTTT. It encodes CASSLVGTRTDTQYF.

The chain employs TRBV6-1 and TRBJ2-7, with 8 positions matching TRBD1. The CDR3 covers 15 residues. Germline V gene sequence: CDR1 MNHNS, CDR2 SASEGT. After removal of 6 bases from V and 1 base from J, the junction contained 8 bases not matched to a gene. Here the CDR3 reads CASSEIQGESYEQYF. The CDR3 coding sequence is TGTGCCAGCAGCGAAATACAGGGGGAGTCCTACGAGCAGTACTTC.

This clonotype turned up a few times. The chain is built from TRBV2 and TRBJ2-7; TRBD1 is a possible D gene (5 bases). Germline CDR1 and CDR2: SNHLY and FYNNEI. V was clipped by 7 bases and J by 2 bases, with 9 bases between them. The CDR3 runs to 12 residues. The CDR3 spells CASTRETYEQYF. The DNA of the CDR3 is TGTGCCAGCACCAGGGAAACCTACGAGCAGTACTTC.

This clonotype was recorded a few times. The V and J genes are TRBV7-4 and TRBJ1-5; D gene unclear. Germline V gives CDR1 SGHVT, CDR2 SQSDAQ. The CDR3 sequence is 18 residues long. V lost 9 bases, J lost 0 bases, and 24 bases lay in between. The CDR3 protein is CASWFCRILIYSNQPQHF. The CDR3 DNA reads TGTGCCAGTTGGTTTTGTAGGATTCTAATTTATAGCAATCAGCCCCAGCATTTT.

The rearrangement joins TRBV24-1 to TRBJ2-5; 8 nucleotides agree with TRBD1. The CDR3 extends over 13 amino acids. After removal of 9 bases from V and 2 bases from J, the junction contained 4 bases not matched to a gene. Germline V lookup: CDR1 KGHDR, CDR2 SFDVKD. The CDR3 sequence is CATGRGRQETQYF. The CDR3 DNA is TGTGCCACCGGCAGGGGGCGGCAAGAGACCCAGTACTTC.

The chain employs TRBV12-3 or TRBV12-4 and TRBJ2-7, with 12 bases lining up with TRBD2. After removal of 6 bases from V and 0 bases from J, the junction contained 6 bases not matched to a gene. This CDR3 comprises 16 residues. The chain's CDR3 is CASRSGLAGTSYEQYF. In nucleotides, the CDR3 is TGTGCCAGCAGGTCTGGACTAGCGGGGACCTCCTACGAGCAGTACTTC.

This clonotype was seen at least ten times. The chain combines TRBV7-2 with TRBJ1-1, with D possibly being TRBD1 (6 bases). The CDR3 runs 15 residues. Trimming stripped 6 bases from V and 1 base from J, with 15 bases between. From germline, CDR1 is SGHTA and CDR2 FQGNSA. CDR3 in DNA: TGTGCCAGCAGTCTTGTAGCAGGGGCGAACACTGAAGCTTTCTTT. This codes for CASSLVAGANTEAFF.

This clonotype was seen a handful of times. The chain joins TRBV24-1 to TRBJ2-5; D is tentatively TRBD1 or TRBD2 (5 bases each). V was pared by 3 bases and J by 5 bases, with 24 bases between. This CDR3 has 18 residues. CDR1 and CDR2 (germline): KGHDR, SFDVKD. The CDR3 reads CATSDPYLGVSGVETQYF. In nucleotides, the CDR3 is TGTGCCACCAGTGATCCGTACTTGGGGGTTTCGGGCGTGGAGACCCAGTACTTC.

The table lists this clonotype with many counts. The CDR3 DNA reads TGCAGTGCTCCAACCGGGACAGGGCGGGGACGCAATCAGCCCCAGCATTTT. Translation: CSAPTGTGRGRNQPQHF. This rearrangement joins TRBV20-1 to TRBJ1-5; 9 bases line up with TRBD1. Germline V gives CDR1 DFQATT, CDR2 SNEGSKA (reference sequence). Trimming at V came to 5 bases and at J to 2 bases, leaving 13 bases not matched to a gene. The length of the CDR3 is 17 residues.

This clonotype was found a few times. The chain couples TRBV12-3 or TRBV12-4 to TRBJ1-4, with D perhaps TRBD1 (6 bases). The CDR3 consists of 12 residues. Trimming removed 6 bases at V and 7 bases at J, with 9 bases between. CDR3: CASRGAGEKLFF. The CDR3 nucleotides read TGTGCCAGCAGGGGGGCTGGTGAAAAACTGTTTTTT.

This clonotype has a count of ten or more. This chain links TRBV3-1 with TRBJ2-7; 7 bases line up with TRBD1. The CDR3 sequence is 13 residues long. Per the germline V gene, CDR1 is LGHDT and CDR2 is YNNKEL (reference sequence). V trimming: 4 bases; J trimming: 6 bases; junction bases outside the gene matches: 6. The CDR3 nucleotides are TGTGCCAGCAGCCGAGACAGGGTGTCCGAGCAGTACTTC. It encodes CASSRDRVSEQYF.

This clonotype was seen at least ten times. V gene TRBV2 combines with J gene TRBJ2-1; 14 nucleotides match TRBD2. This CDR3 has 15 amino acids. Germline lookup yields CDR1 SNHLY and CDR2 FYNNEI. Trimming took 10 bases from V and 8 from J; bases not matched to a gene: 10. This CDR3 reads CATPGGTSGGDEQFF. The DNA for the CDR3 is TGTGCCACCCCGGGCGGGACTAGCGGGGGTGATGAGCAGTTCTTC.

This clonotype has at least ten counts. The V call is TRBV10-3, the J call TRBJ2-2; the match to TRBD2 covers 13 bases. Trimming cost V 4 bases and J 0 bases; bases outside gene matches: 5. The CDR3 runs 18 residues. Germline-derived CDR1 and CDR2 are ENHRY and SYGVKD. The CDR3 is CAISGTSGGLSNTGELFF. The CDR3 DNA reads TGTGCCATCAGTGGGACTAGCGGGGGCCTATCGAACACCGGGGAGCTGTTTTTT.

This clonotype was seen repeatedly, ten times or more. The chain is built from TRBV11-2 and TRBJ2-7; D tentatively fits TRBD1 or TRBD2 (5 bases each). CDR3 length: 13 residues. V lost 6 bases and J 5 bases, leaving 14 bases between the germline ends. The V gene's germline CDR1 is SGHAT and CDR2 FQNNGV. The CDR3 DNA sequence: TGTGCCAGCAGTATAGCGAGGGGTCACGAGCAGTACTTC. Protein: CASSIARGHEQYF.

The sample holds a few counts of this clonotype. The CDR3 bases are TGTGCCTGGGATACGGGACGGATGAACACTGAAGCTTTCTTT. This sequence encodes CAWDTGRMNTEAFF. The chain employs TRBV30 and TRBJ1-1; possibly TRBD1 for D (5 bases). CDR1 GTSNPN and CDR2 SVGIG come from the germline V gene (reference sequence). The CDR3 consists of 14 residues. Trimming took 5 bases from V and 0 from J, leaving 13 bases between them.

The CDR3 nucleotides are TGTGCCACCAGCAGAGAGCCGGGACAGGTGGGAACCTACGAGCAGTACTTC. Protein product: CATSREPGQVGTYEQYF. The rearrangement joins TRBV15 to TRBJ2-7, with 8 bases fitting TRBD1. The germline CDR1 and CDR2 sequences are LNHNV and YYDKDF (reference sequence). The CDR3 has 17 amino acids. V lost 0 bases, J lost 2 bases, and 9 bases stayed unmatched.